The text below deals with one T cell receptor (beta chain). This sample was taken from a study of shared clonotypes between healthy human individuals. Study information: With ages of 18 to 49, the donors were a couple of women and three men.

The V end lost 2 bases, the J end lost 7 bases, and 14 bases lay between the germline ends. The CDR3 covers 14 residues. CDR1 and CDR2 from the germline V gene are GTSNPN and SVGIG (reference sequence). Sorted-subset replicate PCR reactions contained approximately 190 ng DNA, corresponding to tens of thousands of T cell genomes. Authors' methods: Junction-only immunoSEQ data arrived without quality scores, meaning filtering differed. Assay used: immunoSEQ multiplex PCR; TCRdb lists only in-frame clones, some missing. V, J and clone size are taken as reported in that table, and D and trimming were inferred from the DNA itself. The data hold almost 750,000 clones, with around 70% observed a single time.

The material sequenced was memory CD4+ T cells sorted from blood. Subset reported: CD45RA-negative fraction. The origin of this receptor is a woman in her twenties or thirties in good health. V and J are TRBV30 and TRBJ2-2, with TRBD2 as a possible D gene (7 bases). CDR3 amino acids: CAWSSGGRIGELFF. For the CDR3, the DNA is TGTGCCTGGAGTTCGGGGGGCAGGATCGGGGAGCTGTTTTTT.